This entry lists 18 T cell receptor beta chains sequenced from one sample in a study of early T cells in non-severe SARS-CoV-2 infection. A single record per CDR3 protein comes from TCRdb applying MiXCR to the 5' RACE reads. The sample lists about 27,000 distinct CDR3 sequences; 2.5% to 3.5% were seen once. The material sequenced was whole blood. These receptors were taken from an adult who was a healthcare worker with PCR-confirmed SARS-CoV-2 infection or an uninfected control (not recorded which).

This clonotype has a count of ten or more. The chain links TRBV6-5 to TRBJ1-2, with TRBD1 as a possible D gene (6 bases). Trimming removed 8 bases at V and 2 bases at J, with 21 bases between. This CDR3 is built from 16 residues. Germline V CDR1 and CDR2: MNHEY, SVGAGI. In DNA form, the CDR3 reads TGTGCCAGCGGAAAGGACAGCTCAATAGCGAACTATGGCTACACCTTC. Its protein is CASGKDSSIANYGYTF.

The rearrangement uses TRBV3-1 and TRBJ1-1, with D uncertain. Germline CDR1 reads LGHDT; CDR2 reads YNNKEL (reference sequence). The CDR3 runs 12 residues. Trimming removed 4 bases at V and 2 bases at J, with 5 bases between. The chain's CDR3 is CASSPSNTEAFF. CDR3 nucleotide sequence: TGTGCCAGCAGCCCATCTAACACTGAAGCTTTCTTT. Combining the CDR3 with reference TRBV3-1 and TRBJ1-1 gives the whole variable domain DTAVSQTPKYLVTQMGNDKSIKCEQNLGHDTMYWYKQDSKKFLKIMFSYNNKELIINETVPNRFSPKSPDKAHLNLHINSLELGDSAVYFCASSPSNTEAFFGQGTRLTVV.

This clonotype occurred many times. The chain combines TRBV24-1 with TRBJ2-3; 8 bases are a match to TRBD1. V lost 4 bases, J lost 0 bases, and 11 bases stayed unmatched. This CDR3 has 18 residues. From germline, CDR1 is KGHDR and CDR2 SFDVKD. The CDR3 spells CATSDAPGQEFSTDTQYF. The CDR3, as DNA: TGTGCCACCAGTGACGCACCGGGACAGGAGTTTAGCACAGATACGCAGTATTTT.

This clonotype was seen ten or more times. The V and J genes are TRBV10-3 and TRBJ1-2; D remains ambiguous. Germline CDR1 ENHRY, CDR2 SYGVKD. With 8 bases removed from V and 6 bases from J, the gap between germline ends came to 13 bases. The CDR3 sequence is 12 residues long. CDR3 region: CAIRPRGNGYTF. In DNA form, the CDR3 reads TGTGCCATCCGTCCTCGTGGGAATGGCTACACCTTC.

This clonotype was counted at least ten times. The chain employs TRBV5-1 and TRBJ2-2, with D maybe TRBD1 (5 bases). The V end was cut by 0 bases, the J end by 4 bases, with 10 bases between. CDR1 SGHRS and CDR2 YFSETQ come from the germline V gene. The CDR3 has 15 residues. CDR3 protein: CASSLEGASTGELFF. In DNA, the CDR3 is TGCGCCAGCAGCTTGGAAGGGGCGAGCACCGGGGAGCTGTTTTTT.

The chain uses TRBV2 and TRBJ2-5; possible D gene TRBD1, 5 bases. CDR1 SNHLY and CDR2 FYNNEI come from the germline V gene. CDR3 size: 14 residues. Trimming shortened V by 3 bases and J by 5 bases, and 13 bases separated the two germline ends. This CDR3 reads CASSDRGPWETQYF. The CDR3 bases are TGTGCCAGCAGTGATAGGGGCCCATGGGAGACCCAGTACTTC.

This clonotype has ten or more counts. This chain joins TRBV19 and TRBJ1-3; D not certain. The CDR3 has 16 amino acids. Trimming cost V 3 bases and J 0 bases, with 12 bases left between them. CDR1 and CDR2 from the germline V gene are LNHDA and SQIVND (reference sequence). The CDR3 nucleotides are TGTGCCAGTAGTATTAAGCTTATCTACTCTGGAAACACCATATATTTT. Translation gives CASSIKLIYSGNTIYF.

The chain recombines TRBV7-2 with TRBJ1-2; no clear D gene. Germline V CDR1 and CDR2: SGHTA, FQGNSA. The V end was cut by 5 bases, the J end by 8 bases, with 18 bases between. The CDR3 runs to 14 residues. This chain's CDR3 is CASSPIRRAEGYTF. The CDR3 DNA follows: TGTGCCAGCAGCCCTATACGAAGGGCGGAAGGCTACACCTTC.

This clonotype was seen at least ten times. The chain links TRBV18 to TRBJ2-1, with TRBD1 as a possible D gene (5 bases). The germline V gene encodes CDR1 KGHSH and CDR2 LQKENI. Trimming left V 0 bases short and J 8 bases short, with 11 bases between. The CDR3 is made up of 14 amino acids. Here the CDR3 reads CASSPPAGSDEQFF. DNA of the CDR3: TGTGCCAGCTCACCACCGGCAGGGTCCGATGAGCAGTTCTTC.

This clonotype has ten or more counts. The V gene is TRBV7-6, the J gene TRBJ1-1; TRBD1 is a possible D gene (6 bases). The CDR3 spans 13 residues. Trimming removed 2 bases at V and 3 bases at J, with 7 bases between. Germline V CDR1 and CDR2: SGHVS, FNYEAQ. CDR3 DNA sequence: TGTGCCAGCAGCTTACAGGGGTACACTGAAGCTTTCTTT. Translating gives CASSLQGYTEAFF. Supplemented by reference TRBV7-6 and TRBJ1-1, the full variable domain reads GAGVSQSPRYKVTKRGQDVALRCDPISGHVSLYWYRQALGQGPEFLTYFNYEAQQDKSGLPNDRFSAERPEGSISTLTIQRTEQRDSAMYRCASSLQGYTEAFFGQGTRLTVV.

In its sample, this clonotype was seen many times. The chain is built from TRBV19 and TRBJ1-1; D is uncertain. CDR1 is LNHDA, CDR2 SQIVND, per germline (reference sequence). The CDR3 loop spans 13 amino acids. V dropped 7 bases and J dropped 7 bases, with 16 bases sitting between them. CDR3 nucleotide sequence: TGTGCCAGTACCGGGGTATATTCGGATGAAGCTTTCTTT. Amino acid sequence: CASTGVYSDEAFF.

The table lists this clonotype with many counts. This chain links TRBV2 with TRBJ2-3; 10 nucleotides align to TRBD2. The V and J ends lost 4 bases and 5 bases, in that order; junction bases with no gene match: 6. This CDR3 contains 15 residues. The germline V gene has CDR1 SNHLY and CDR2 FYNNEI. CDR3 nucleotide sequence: TGTGCCAGCAGTGGGCTAGCGGGGGTTTTAGATACGCAGTATTTT. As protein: CASSGLAGVLDTQYF.

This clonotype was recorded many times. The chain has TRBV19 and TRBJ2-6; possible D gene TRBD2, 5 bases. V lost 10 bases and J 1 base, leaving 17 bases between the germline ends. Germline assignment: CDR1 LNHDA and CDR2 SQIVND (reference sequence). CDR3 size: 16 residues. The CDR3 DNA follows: TGTGCCACCCAATCGAGGGCCCATTCTGGGGCCAACGTCCTGACTTTC. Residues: CATQSRAHSGANVLTF.

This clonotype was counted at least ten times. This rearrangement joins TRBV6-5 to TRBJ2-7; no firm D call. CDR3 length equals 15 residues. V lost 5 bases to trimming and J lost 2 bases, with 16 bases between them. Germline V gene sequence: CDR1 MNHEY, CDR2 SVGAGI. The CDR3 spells CASSPNSAGPYEQYV. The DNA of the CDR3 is TGTGCCAGCAGTCCGAACTCCGCCGGCCCCTACGAGCAGTACGTC.

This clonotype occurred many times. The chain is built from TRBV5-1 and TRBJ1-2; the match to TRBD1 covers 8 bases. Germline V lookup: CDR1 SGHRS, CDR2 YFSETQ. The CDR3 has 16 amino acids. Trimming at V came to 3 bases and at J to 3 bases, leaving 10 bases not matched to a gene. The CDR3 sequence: CASSSIRQGCDYGYTF. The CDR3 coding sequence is TGCGCCAGCAGCTCGATAAGACAGGGGTGTGACTATGGCTACACCTTC.

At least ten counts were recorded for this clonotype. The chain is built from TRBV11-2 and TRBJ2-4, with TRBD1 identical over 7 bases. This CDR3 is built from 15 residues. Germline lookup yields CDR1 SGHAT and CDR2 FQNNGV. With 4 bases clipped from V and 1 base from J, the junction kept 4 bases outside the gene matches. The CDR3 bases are TGTGCCAGCAGCTATACACAGGGGGCCAAAAACATTCAGTACTTC. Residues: CASSYTQGAKNIQYF.

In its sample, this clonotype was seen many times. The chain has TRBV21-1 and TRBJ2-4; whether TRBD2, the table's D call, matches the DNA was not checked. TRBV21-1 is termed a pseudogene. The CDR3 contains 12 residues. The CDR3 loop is CARLERKNIQYF. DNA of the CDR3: TGTGCCAGGCTGGAGCGGAAAAACATTCAGTACTTC.

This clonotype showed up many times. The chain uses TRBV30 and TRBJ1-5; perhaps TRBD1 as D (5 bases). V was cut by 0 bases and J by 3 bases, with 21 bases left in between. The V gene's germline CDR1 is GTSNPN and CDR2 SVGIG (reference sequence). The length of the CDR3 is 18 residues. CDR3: CAWSVVRGDGPSNQPQHF. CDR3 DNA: TGTGCCTGGAGTGTAGTGAGGGGAGATGGCCCCTCCAATCAGCCCCAGCATTTT.